Sequencing of this TCR beta chain was carried out in a study of CD8 T cells in ankylosing spondylitis. In germline, CDR1 is SNHLY, CDR2 FYNNEI. With 7 bases removed from V and 5 bases from J, the gap between germline ends came to 18 bases. The CDR3 is 15 residues long. Each CDR3 protein gets one entry after TCRdb re-called the 5' RACE reads with MiXCR. The sample includes 200,000 to 250,000 distinct CDR3 sequences, about 11% seen only once; the top ten take 6.8%. The sequence derives from a male donor with ankylosing spondylitis or in good health (not recorded which). The chain is built from TRBV2 and TRBJ2-1; maybe TRBD2 (5 bases). The sample was blood, either unsorted or a sorted T cell fraction (not recorded which). The CDR3 loop reads CASTWSRAGDNEQFF. In DNA form, the CDR3 reads TGTGCCAGCACCTGGTCACGGGCCGGGGACAATGAGCAGTTCTTC.